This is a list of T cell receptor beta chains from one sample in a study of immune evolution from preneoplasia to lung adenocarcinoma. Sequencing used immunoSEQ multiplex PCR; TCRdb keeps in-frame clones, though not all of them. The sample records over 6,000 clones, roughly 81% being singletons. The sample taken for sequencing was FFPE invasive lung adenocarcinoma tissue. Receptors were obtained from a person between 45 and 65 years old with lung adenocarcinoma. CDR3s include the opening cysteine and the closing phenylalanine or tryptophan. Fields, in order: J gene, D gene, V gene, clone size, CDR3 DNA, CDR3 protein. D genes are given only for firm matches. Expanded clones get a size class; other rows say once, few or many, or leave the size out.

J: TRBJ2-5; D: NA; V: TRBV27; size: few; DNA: TGTGCCAGCAGTTTCACCGGGACGGAGACCCAGTACTTC; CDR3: CASSFTGTETQYF
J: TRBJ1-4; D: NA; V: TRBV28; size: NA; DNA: TGTGCCAGCAGCGCCGGGACGGGCCTCGAAAAACTGTTTTTT; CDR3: CASSAGTGLEKLFF
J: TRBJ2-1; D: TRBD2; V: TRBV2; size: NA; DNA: TGTGCCAGCAGTGAAGCGTATCCTAGCGGGATTGAGCAGTTCTTC; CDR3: CASSEAYPSGIEQFF
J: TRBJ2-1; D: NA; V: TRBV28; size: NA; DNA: TGTGCCAGCAGTTTAGGGGGCCCAATCTACAATGAGCAGTTCTTC; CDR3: CASSLGGPIYNEQFF
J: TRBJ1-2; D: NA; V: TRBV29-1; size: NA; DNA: TGCAGCGTTGAAACCGGGAGCTTC; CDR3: CSVETGSF
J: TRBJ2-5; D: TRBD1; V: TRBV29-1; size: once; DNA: TGCAGCGTTGAGATTACAGGGGTTGGAGAGACCCAGTACTTC; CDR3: CSVEITGVGETQYF
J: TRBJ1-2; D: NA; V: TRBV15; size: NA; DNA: TGTGCCACCAGCAGAGTAGTTATTCTGGAACCTAACTATGGCTACACCTTC; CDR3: CATSRVVILEPNYGYTF
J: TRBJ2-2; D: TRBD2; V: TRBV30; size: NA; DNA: TGTGCCTGCTCTAGCGGGAGTAACACCGGGGAGCTGTTTTTT; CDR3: CACSSGSNTGELFF
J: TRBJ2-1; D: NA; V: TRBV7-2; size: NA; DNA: TGTGCCAGCAGCTTAGTCCGGTTTAGGGATGAGCAGTTCTTC; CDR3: CASSLVRFRDEQFF
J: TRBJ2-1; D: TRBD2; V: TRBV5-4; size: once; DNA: TGTGCCAGCAGCCAAGGAGTAGGGCTAGCGGGAGGAACCGATGAGCAGTTCTTC; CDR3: CASSQGVGLAGGTDEQFF
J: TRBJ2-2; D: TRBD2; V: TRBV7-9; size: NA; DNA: TGTGCCAGCAGCTTATCTAGCGGGTTCTTCACCGGGGAGCTGTTTTTT; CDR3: CASSLSSGFFTGELFF
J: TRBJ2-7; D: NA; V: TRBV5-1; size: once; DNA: TGCGCCAGCAGCTTGGCCTCGGCAGGGGACTACGAGCAGTACTTC; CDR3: CASSLASAGDYEQYF
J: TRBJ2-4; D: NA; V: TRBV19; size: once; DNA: TGTGCCAGTAGACCGACCTATGCCAAAAACATTCAGTACTTC; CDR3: CASRPTYAKNIQYF
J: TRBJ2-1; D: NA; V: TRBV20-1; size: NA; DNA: TGCAGTGCTAGGGCTCCCCCGGAGCAGTTCTTC; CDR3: CSARAPPEQFF
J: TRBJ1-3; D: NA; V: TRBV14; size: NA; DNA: TGTGCCAGCAGCCCCGGGGGGAACACCATATATTTT; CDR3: CASSPGGNTIYF
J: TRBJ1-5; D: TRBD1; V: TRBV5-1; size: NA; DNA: TGCGCCAGCAGCTTAACGACAGGGGGAAATCAGCCCCAGCATTTT; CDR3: CASSLTTGGNQPQHF
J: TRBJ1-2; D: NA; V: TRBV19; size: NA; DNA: TGTGCCAGTAGCAAATTTACACAGGGCCATGGCTACACCTTC; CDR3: CASSKFTQGHGYTF
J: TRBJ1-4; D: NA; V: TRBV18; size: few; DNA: TGTGCCAGCTCACCGAATGAAAAACTGTTTTTT; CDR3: CASSPNEKLFF
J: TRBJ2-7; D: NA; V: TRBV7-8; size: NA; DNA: TGTGCCAGCAGCTTAGAGCGGGTGGGGAGCTACGAGCAGTACTTC; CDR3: CASSLERVGSYEQYF
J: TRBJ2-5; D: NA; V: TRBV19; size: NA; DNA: TGTGCCAGTAATTTGGGCGGGGGCTGGGAGACCCAGTACTTC; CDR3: CASNLGGGWETQYF
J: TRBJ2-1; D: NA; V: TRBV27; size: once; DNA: TGTGCCAGCAGTCCCCTAGCGTACAATGAGCAGTTCTTC; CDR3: CASSPLAYNEQFF
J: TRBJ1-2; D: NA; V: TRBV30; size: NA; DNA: TGTGCCTGGAGTGGGGCTAATGGCTACACCTTC; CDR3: CAWSGANGYTF
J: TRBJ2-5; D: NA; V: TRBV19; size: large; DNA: TGTGCCAGTAGGGGACGGGGGGCACAAGAGACCCAGTACTTC; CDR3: CASRGRGAQETQYF
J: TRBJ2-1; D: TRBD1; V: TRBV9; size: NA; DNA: TGTGCCAGCAGCGTAGAACAGGGGAATGAGCAGTTCTTC; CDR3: CASSVEQGNEQFF
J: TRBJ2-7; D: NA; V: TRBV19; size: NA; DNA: TGTGCCAGTAGTATGGCGGAGCGACAGTACTTC; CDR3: CASSMAERQYF
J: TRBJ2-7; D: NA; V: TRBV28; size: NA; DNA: TGTGCCAGCAGTTTTAGCCTCGTAGGACTGACCTACGAGCAGTACTTC; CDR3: CASSFSLVGLTYEQYF
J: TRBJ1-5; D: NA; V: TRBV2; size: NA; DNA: TGTGCCAGCAGTCGCATTTCGGGCAATCAGCCCCAGCATTTT; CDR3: CASSRISGNQPQHF
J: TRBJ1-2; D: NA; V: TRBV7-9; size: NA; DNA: TGTGCCAGCAGCCCTTCCTATGGCTACACCTTC; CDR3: CASSPSYGYTF